Shown below are 21 T cell receptor beta chains from a single sample sequenced in a study of synovial regulatory T cells in juvenile arthritis. Measured with immunoSEQ multiplex PCR; TCRdb has only the in-frame clones, and not every one. The clone table shows around 10,000 clones, with the ten largest holding approximately 0.77%. The sample consisted of Treg cells from blood. Indicated subset: remaining (HLA-DR-negative) circulating blood Treg cells. The receptors were sampled from a donor younger than 35 with juvenile idiopathic arthritis.

The CDR3 protein is CASSPRQAILNTEAFF. This chain joins TRBV7-9 and TRBJ1-1; TCRdb's D call of TRBD1 is untestable without DNA. Germline values: CDR1 SEHNR, CDR2 FQNEAQ (reference sequence). This CDR3 has 16 residues. The coding DNA is unavailable.

The V call is TRBV6-6, the J call TRBJ1-3. This CDR3 is 14 amino acids long. No DNA has been recorded. Germline loops: CDR1 MNHNY, CDR2 SVGAGI (reference sequence). CDR3 region: CASSSGEAGNTIYF.

The chain is built from TRBV10-2 and TRBJ1-1. There are 11 residues in the CDR3. There is no recorded DNA. Germline V gene data show CDR1 as WSHSY and CDR2 as SAAADI. CDR3 protein: CASSEGTEAFF.

CDR3 sequence: CASSSEGQGPEKLFF. This chain connects TRBV5-1 to TRBJ1-4; TCRdb indicates TRBD1, and absent DNA this call remains unverified. CDR1 is SGHRS and CDR2 is YFSETQ in the germline V gene. The CDR3 loop spans 15 amino acids. No DNA is recorded.

This sequence joins TRBV4-3 and TRBJ1-5. CDR1 LGHNA and CDR2 YSLEER come from the germline V gene. The CDR3 sequence is 17 residues long. DNA was not recorded. The CDR3 spells CASSQGGQGLFRQPQHF.

The chain has TRBV18 and TRBJ1-1. The germline gives CDR1 KGHSH, CDR2 LQKENI. This CDR3 is built from 14 residues. The record lacks a DNA sequence. CDR3: CASSPQALRTEAFF.

The rearrangement joins TRBV19 to TRBJ2-1; TCRdb's D call of TRBD2 is untestable without DNA. In germline, CDR1 is LNHDA, CDR2 SQIVND (reference sequence). The CDR3 is 15 residues long. The coding DNA is unavailable. The CDR3 sequence: CASSIRSGGPSEQFF.

The chain uses TRBV19 and TRBJ2-7; TCRdb returns TRBD1, unconfirmable since there is no DNA. Germline values: CDR1 LNHDA, CDR2 SQIVND (reference sequence). CDR3 length: 13 amino acids. Only the protein is available. The CDR3: CASSINRAHEQYF.

This chain links TRBV25-1 with TRBJ1-2; TCRdb calls TRBD1, which cannot be checked without DNA. Germline loops: CDR1 MGHDK, CDR2 SYGVNS. The CDR3 sequence is 15 residues long. The record lacks a DNA sequence. CDR3 residues: CASSESGQGISGYTF.

The chain joins TRBV28 to TRBJ1-2. The CDR3 is made up of 12 amino acids. The DNA sequence is not available. Germline CDR1 is MDHEN and CDR2 is SYDVKM. This CDR3 is CASRRQSYGYTF.

This chain links TRBV19 with TRBJ1-4. CDR1 and CDR2 (germline): LNHDA, SQIVND (reference sequence). The CDR3 is made up of 14 amino acids. The protein alone is recorded here. The CDR3 sequence is CASSTEGNNEKLFF.

This rearrangement joins TRBV5-6 to TRBJ1-3. Germline assignment: CDR1 SGHDT and CDR2 YYEEEE. The CDR3 is made up of 12 amino acids. No DNA was logged. CDR3 in amino acids: CASSWSGNTIYF.

The rearrangement joins TRBV23-1 to TRBJ1-5; TCRdb names TRBD1, which stays unverified in the absence of DNA. TRBV23-1 is filed as an ORF, its function uncertain. The CDR3 has 15 residues. No DNA appears here. CDR3 sequence: CASRETGGALSEGHF.

The J gene is TRBJ2-5, the V gene TRBV6-6. Germline loops: CDR1 MNHNY, CDR2 SVGAGI (reference sequence). This CDR3 spans 13 amino acids. No coding sequence is recorded. The CDR3 reads CASNDPIVKTQYF.

The chain has TRBV7-6 and TRBJ1-3. The CDR3 is 15 amino acids. No DNA is listed. Looked up from germline, CDR1 is SGHVS and CDR2 is FNYEAQ. This CDR3 is CASSFRPEAGNTIYF.

The genes are TRBV4-2 and TRBJ1-2; TCRdb indicates TRBD1, and absent DNA this call remains unverified. There are 13 residues in the CDR3. No DNA appears here. Germline-derived CDR1 and CDR2 are LGHNA and YNFKEQ. The CDR3 protein is CASSLQGSYGYTF.

This chain connects TRBV5-6 to TRBJ2-7; TCRdb names TRBD1, which stays unverified in the absence of DNA. Germline V gives CDR1 SGHDT, CDR2 YYEEEE. This CDR3 is built from 15 residues. No DNA is listed. CDR3 loop: CASSPRPGQTAEQYF.

The chain links TRBV18 to TRBJ2-2. The germline V gene encodes CDR1 KGHSH and CDR2 LQKENI. This CDR3 is built from 12 residues. Only the protein is available. CDR3 loop: CASSPNTGELFF.

The V and J genes are TRBV7-9 and TRBJ2-7; TCRdb proposes TRBD1, but this gene call is untestable without DNA. There are 13 residues in the CDR3. The protein alone is recorded here. Germline V gene sequence: CDR1 SEHNR, CDR2 FQNEAQ (reference sequence). The CDR3 region is CASSLARPGQVFF.

The chain has TRBV4-1 and TRBJ1-6; TCRdb returns TRBD1, unconfirmable since there is no DNA. Germline V gene data show CDR1 as MGHRA and CDR2 as YSYEKL. The CDR3 runs 14 residues. The nucleotide record is missing. CDR3: CASRAQGYNSPLHF.

V is TRBV19 and J is TRBJ1-4. The CDR3 is 16 residues long. This entry has no DNA. Germline V gives CDR1 LNHDA, CDR2 SQIVND (reference sequence). CDR3 sequence: CASSIPFGGENEKLFF.